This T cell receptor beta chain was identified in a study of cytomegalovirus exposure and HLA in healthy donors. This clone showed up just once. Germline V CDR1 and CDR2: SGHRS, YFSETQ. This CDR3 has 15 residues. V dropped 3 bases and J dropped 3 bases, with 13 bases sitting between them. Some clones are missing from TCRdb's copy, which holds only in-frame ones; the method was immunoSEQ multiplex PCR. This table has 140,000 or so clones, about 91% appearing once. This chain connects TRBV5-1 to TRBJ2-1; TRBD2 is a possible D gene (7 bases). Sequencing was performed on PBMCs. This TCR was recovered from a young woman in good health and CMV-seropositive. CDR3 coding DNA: TGCGCCAGCAGCTCGCAGGGAGGGGGCTACAATGAGCAGTTCTTC. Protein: CASSSQGGGYNEQFF. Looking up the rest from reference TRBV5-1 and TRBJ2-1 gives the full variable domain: KAGVTQTPRYLIKTRGQQVTLSCSPISGHRSVSWYQQTPGQGLQFLFEYFSETQRNKGNFPGRFSGRQFSNSRSEMNVSTLELGDSALYLCASSSQGGGYNEQFFGPGTRLTVL.